The 9 T cell receptor beta chains below were found in one sample sequenced in a study of T cell repertoires in aging, cancer and after chemotherapy. The template was genomic DNA from peripheral blood, not RNA. A mixed TRB-A/B primer pool amplified rearranged TRB by multiplex touch-down PCR. TCRdb fed the multiplex PCR reads into MiXCR, producing one record per CDR3 protein. This sample has about 450 distinct CDR3 sequences, with approximately 35% found just once. Sample: blood. The source is a human donor in good health.

The chain combines TRBV12-3 or TRBV12-4 with TRBJ1-3; 7 bases match TRBD1. The CDR3 length is 16 residues. Germline trimming cut 5 bases from V and 2 bases from J; bases unmatched to any gene: 9. This CDR3 reads CASSLRGGGTGNTIYF. The CDR3 DNA reads as TGTGCCAGCAGTCTCCGGGGAGGGGGCACTGGAAACACCATATATTTT.

This clonotype has only a few counts. The genes are TRBV7-3 and TRBJ2-6; either TRBD1 or TRBD2 may fit D (5 bases each). The germline V gene encodes CDR1 SGHTA and CDR2 FQGTGA. Trimming took 5 bases from V and 0 from J, leaving 23 bases between them. The CDR3 spans 20 residues. The CDR3 region has the DNA TGTGCCAGCAGCCCCCATGGGGCGAGCGGCTTTAGCTCTGGGGCCAACGTCCTGACTTTC. It translates to CASSPHGASGFSSGANVLTF.

This clonotype is a singleton in its sample. The rearrangement links TRBV29-1 to TRBJ2-7; 10 bases fit TRBD1. The germline gives CDR1 SQVTM, CDR2 ANQGSEA. The CDR3 is 14 amino acids. Trimming at V came to 6 bases and at J to 5 bases, leaving 10 bases not matched to a gene. The CDR3 spells CSVGLGQGINEQYF. CDR3 in DNA: TGCAGCGTGGGATTGGGACAGGGGATCAACGAGCAGTACTTC.

V is TRBV12-3 or TRBV12-4 and J is TRBJ1-1; D not certain. Trimming took 6 bases from V and 0 from J, leaving 8 bases between them. This CDR3 is built from 13 residues. The CDR3 coding sequence is TGTGCCAGCAGCCGGACTGTGAACACTGAAGCTTTCTTT. This gives the protein CASSRTVNTEAFF.

The chain uses TRBV28 and TRBJ1-5, with TRBD1 matching over 7 bases. The CDR3 contains 12 residues. V trimming: 10 bases; J trimming: 8 bases; junction bases outside the gene matches: 8. Germline-derived CDR1 and CDR2 are MDHEN and SYDVKM. CDR3 coding DNA: TGTGCCACCAAGACAGGGAACAAGCCCCAGCATTTT. It codes for CATKTGNKPQHF.

V usage is TRBV28 and J usage is TRBJ1-2; D ambiguous. V lost 5 bases and J lost 4, with 14 bases in between. This CDR3 is built from 14 residues. Germline-derived CDR1 and CDR2 are MDHEN and SYDVKM. CDR3 coding DNA: TGTGCCAGCAGTCCCCCGGCAGCTCTCTATGGCTACACCTTC. Translating it yields CASSPPAALYGYTF.

The chain has TRBV5-8 and TRBJ2-7, with a possible D match to TRBD2 (6 bases). Trimming left V 2 bases short and J 3 bases short, with 15 bases between. CDR3 length equals 15 residues. CDR1 and CDR2 (germline): SGHTS, YDEGEE. The CDR3 sequence: CASSLGGDLLYEQYF. CDR3 sequence (DNA): TGTGCCAGCAGCTTAGGAGGGGACCTACTCTACGAGCAGTACTTC.

V and J are TRBV12-3 or TRBV12-4 and TRBJ1-2; TRBD1 matches at 7 bases. The CDR3 loop spans 16 amino acids. With V trimmed by 3 bases and J by 7 bases, 14 bases remained unmatched. CDR3: CASSLLTGRTYGGYTF. The DNA for the CDR3 is TGTGCCAGCAGTTTGTTGACAGGGAGGACCTATGGTGGCTACACCTTC.

This chain joins TRBV6-5 and TRBJ1-1; 10 bases are a match to TRBD1. Germline CDR1 is MNHEY and CDR2 is SVGAGI. V shed 0 bases and J 2 bases; nucleotides not matched to a gene: 6. The CDR3 loop spans 17 amino acids. DNA for the CDR3: TGTGCCAGCAGTTACTCGGGTGACAGGGGGCGAAACACTGAAGCTTTCTTT. It yields the protein CASSYSGDRGRNTEAFF.